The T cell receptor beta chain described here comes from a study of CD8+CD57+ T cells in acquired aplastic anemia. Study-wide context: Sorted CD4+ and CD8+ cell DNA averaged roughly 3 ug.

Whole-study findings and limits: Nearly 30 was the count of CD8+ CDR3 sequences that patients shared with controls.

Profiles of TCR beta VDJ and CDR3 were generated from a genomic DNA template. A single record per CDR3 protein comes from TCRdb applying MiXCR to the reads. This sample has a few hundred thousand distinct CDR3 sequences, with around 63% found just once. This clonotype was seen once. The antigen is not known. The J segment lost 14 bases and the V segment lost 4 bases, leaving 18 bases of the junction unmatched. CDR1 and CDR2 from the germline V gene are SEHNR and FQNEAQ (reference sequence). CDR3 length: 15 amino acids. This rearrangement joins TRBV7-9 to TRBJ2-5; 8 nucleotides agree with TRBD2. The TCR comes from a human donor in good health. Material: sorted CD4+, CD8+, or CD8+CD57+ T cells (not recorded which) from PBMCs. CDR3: CASSYSGGQREIQYF. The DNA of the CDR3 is TGTGCCAGCAGCTATTCGGGGGGGCAGAGAGAGATCCAATACTTC.